The 14 T cell receptor beta chains in this list originate from one sample, sequenced in a study of blood T cell repertoires in COVID-19. Sequenced by immunoSEQ multiplex PCR; TCRdb stores in-frame clones only, minus some. The table shows tens of thousands of clones, with roughly 80% occurring only once. Input material: peripheral blood. These TCRs come from a woman of 80 years or more with active or convalescent COVID-19.

This sequence joins TRBV5-4 and TRBJ2-7; 9 bases match TRBD2. The CDR3 has 18 amino acids. Germline CDR1 SGHNT, CDR2 YYREEE (reference sequence). J lost 2 bases, V lost 1 base, and 13 bases had no gene match. The CDR3 sequence: CASSLLAGDFAVPYEQYF. The CDR3 nucleotides are TGTGCCAGCAGCTTGTTAGCGGGAGATTTCGCCGTGCCCTACGAGCAGTACTTC.

This clone was observed a handful of times. The chain joins TRBV4-1 to TRBJ2-7; 8 bases agree with TRBD1. The CDR3 loop spans 17 amino acids. Germline CDR1 is MGHRA and CDR2 is YSYEKL. V trimming: 0 bases; J trimming: 0 bases; junction bases outside the gene matches: 7. The CDR3 region is CASSQDPDRADSYEQYF. The CDR3 bases are TGCGCCAGCAGCCAAGATCCGGACAGGGCTGACTCCTACGAGCAGTACTTC.

The CDR3 DNA reads as TGTGCCAGCAGTTTGCGAGGTAGCACAGATACGCAGTATTTT. Translated, it gives CASSLRGSTDTQYF. V usage is TRBV27 and J usage is TRBJ2-3, with D unclear. Germline V gene data show CDR1 as MNHEY and CDR2 as SMNVEV (reference sequence). Trimming removed 3 bases from V and 0 bases from J, with 7 bases in between. The CDR3 has 14 residues.

The chain has TRBV6-5 and TRBJ2-1; D might be TRBD1 (6 bases). With 5 bases removed from V and 8 bases from J, the gap between germline ends came to 10 bases. Germline lookup yields CDR1 MNHEY and CDR2 SVGAGI. The CDR3 loop spans 12 amino acids. The CDR3 sequence is CASSTTGYEQFF. The CDR3, as DNA: TGTGCCAGCAGTACAACAGGGTATGAGCAGTTCTTC.

The chain has TRBV6-2 or TRBV6-3 and TRBJ1-1; 7 nucleotides line up with TRBD1. After removal of 2 bases from V and 5 bases from J, the junction contained 14 bases not matched to a gene. CDR1 and CDR2 (germline): MNHEY, SVGEGT. The CDR3 sequence is 17 residues long. The chain's CDR3 is CASSYRFYGTADTEAFF. DNA for the CDR3: TGTGCCAGCAGTTACCGTTTCTATGGGACAGCTGATACTGAAGCTTTCTTT.

The chain has TRBV4-1 and TRBJ1-2, with D uncertain. This CDR3 comprises 16 residues. The V and J ends lost 7 bases and 3 bases respectively, with 21 bases between them. Germline CDR1 reads MGHRA; CDR2 reads YSYEKL. The CDR3 loop reads CASTRTSVFSDYGYTF. The CDR3 DNA sequence: TGCGCCAGCACCCGAACGTCGGTGTTTTCCGACTATGGCTACACCTTC.

The sample holds a few counts of this clone. This chain links TRBV5-4 with TRBJ2-5; 7 bases match TRBD1. The V gene end was trimmed by 2 bases and the J gene end by 2 bases; junction bases not matched to a gene: 3. This CDR3 region has 14 residues. In germline, CDR1 is SGHNT, CDR2 YYREEE (reference sequence). CDR3 amino acids: CASSLQGLQETQYF. The CDR3 DNA sequence: TGTGCCAGCAGCTTACAGGGGTTACAAGAGACCCAGTACTTC.

The genes are TRBV6-5 and TRBJ2-3; 7 bases map to TRBD1. There are 14 residues in the CDR3. Germline V CDR1 and CDR2: MNHEY, SVGAGI. The trim removed 4 bases at V and 2 bases at J, leaving 3 bases unmatched. This CDR3 is CASSFGTDTDTQYF. In nucleotides, the CDR3 is TGTGCCAGCAGTTTCGGGACAGACACAGATACGCAGTATTTT.

The CDR3 reads CASSRGTGTNTEAFF. The DNA of the CDR3 is TGTGCCAGCAGCCGAGGGACAGGGACGAACACTGAAGCTTTCTTT. The rearrangement links TRBV5-8 to TRBJ1-1, with 9 bases identical to TRBD1. The V segment lost 4 bases and the J segment 1 base; nucleotides outside the gene matches: 5. Germline lookup yields CDR1 SGHTS and CDR2 YDEGEE. This CDR3 comprises 15 residues.

V gene TRBV27 combines with J gene TRBJ2-1; 9 bases are a match to TRBD2. The CDR3 loop spans 15 amino acids. Germline values: CDR1 MNHEY, CDR2 SMNVEV (reference sequence). V was pared by 5 bases and J by 2 bases, with 4 bases of the junction left unmatched. The CDR3 DNA reads TGTGCCAGCAGTCTTAGCGGGAGCCCCTACAATGAGCAGTTCTTC. Translation gives CASSLSGSPYNEQFF.

The chain uses TRBV7-9 and TRBJ2-2; the match to TRBD1 covers 10 bases. Germline CDR1 reads SEHNR; CDR2 reads FQNEAQ (reference sequence). After removal of 0 bases from V and 5 bases from J, the junction contained 6 bases not matched to a gene. The CDR3 totals 17 residues. CDR3 loop: CASSLADGTGDTGELFF. DNA of the CDR3: TGTGCCAGCAGCTTAGCAGACGGGACAGGGGATACCGGGGAGCTGTTTTTT.

V usage is TRBV6-6 and J usage is TRBJ2-7, with 7 bases identical to TRBD2. The CDR3 runs 13 residues. Germline CDR1 reads MNHNY; CDR2 reads SVGAGI (reference sequence). Unmatched junction bases numbered 9, after V lost 8 bases and J lost 5 bases. The CDR3 protein is CASGREVGNEQYF. In DNA form, the CDR3 reads TGTGCCAGCGGACGGGAGGTGGGTAACGAGCAGTACTTC.

The genes are TRBV28 and TRBJ1-6; TRBD1 might be the D (5 bases). The V gene lost 7 bases and the J gene lost 5 bases, with 12 bases spanning the gap. The CDR3 sequence is 14 residues long. The V gene's germline CDR1 is MDHEN and CDR2 SYDVKM. CDR3 nucleotide sequence: TGTGCCAGCAACTCAGGGTTAAATAATTCACCCCTCCACTTT. This translates into CASNSGLNNSPLHF.

This sequence joins TRBV18 and TRBJ1-3; no definite D call. Trimming pared 3 bases from V and 0 bases from J, leaving 9 bases between. The germline gives CDR1 KGHSH, CDR2 LQKENI. CDR3 size: 15 residues. The CDR3 spells CASSPSESSGNTIYF. CDR3 nucleotides: TGTGCCAGCTCACCTTCCGAGAGCTCTGGAAACACCATATATTTT.